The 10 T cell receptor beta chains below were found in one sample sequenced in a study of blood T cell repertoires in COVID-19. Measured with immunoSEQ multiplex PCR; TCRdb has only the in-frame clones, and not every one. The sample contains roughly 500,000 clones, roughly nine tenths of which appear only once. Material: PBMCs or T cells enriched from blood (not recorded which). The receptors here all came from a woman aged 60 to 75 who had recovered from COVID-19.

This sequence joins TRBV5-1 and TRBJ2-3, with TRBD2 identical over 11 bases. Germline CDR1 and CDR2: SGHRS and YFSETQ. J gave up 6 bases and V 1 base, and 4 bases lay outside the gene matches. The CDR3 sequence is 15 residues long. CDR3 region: CASSLLASGGDTQYF. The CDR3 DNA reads TGCGCCAGCAGCTTGTTAGCTAGCGGGGGGGATACGCAGTATTTT.

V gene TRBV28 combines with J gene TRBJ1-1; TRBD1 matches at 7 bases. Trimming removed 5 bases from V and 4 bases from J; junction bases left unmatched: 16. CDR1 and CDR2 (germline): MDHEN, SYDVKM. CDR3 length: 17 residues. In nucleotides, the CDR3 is TGTGCCAGCAGTCCATATCCTTCCAGGGGGTTGAGCACTGAAGCTTTCTTT. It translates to CASSPYPSRGLSTEAFF.

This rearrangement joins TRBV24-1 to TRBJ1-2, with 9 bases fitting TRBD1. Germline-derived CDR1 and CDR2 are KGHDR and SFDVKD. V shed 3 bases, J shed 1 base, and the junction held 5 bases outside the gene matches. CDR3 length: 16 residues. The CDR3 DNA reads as TGTGCCACCAGTGATCCCGGGACAGGGAATAACTATGGCTACACCTTC. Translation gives CATSDPGTGNNYGYTF.

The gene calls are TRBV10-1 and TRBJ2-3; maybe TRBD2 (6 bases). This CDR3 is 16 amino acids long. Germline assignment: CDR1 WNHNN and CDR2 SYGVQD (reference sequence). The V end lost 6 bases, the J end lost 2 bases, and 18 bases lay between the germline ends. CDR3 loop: CASSSATAGPTDTQYF. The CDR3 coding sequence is TGCGCCAGCAGCTCCGCGACGGCGGGACCCACAGATACGCAGTATTTT.

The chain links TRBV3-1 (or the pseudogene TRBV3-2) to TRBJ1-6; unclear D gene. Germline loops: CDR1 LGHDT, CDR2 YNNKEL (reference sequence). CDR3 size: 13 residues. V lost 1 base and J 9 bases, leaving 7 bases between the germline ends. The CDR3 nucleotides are TGTGCCAGCAGCCAAGTGCTCGGTTCACCCCTCCACTTT. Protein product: CASSQVLGSPLHF.

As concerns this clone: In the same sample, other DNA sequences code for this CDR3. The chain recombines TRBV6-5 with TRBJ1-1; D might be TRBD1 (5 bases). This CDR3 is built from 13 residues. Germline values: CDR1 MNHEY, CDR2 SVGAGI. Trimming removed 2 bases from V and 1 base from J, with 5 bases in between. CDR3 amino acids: CASSYTGNTEAFF. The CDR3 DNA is TGTGCCAGCAGTTACACAGGGAACACTGAAGCTTTCTTT.

The CDR3 DNA is TGTGCCAGCCTCACTCCCAACCGGGGGGTTTACAATGAGCAGTTCTTC. Protein: CASLTPNRGVYNEQFF. The V gene is TRBV28, the J gene TRBJ2-1; 7 positions match TRBD2. The CDR3 sequence is 16 residues long. The germline gives CDR1 MDHEN, CDR2 SYDVKM. Trimming took 8 bases from V and 4 from J; bases not matched to a gene: 14.

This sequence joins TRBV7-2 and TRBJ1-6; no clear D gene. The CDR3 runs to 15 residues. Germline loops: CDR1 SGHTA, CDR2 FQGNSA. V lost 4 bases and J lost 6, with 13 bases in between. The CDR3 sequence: CASSYLGSINSPLHF. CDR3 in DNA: TGTGCCAGCAGCTACCTCGGGTCGATTAATTCACCCCTCCACTTT.

The CDR3 here is CASSPGQGRGTGELFF. As DNA, the CDR3 is TGCGCCAGCAGCCCGGGACAGGGGAGAGGCACCGGGGAGCTGTTTTTT. The chain joins TRBV5-1 to TRBJ2-2; 10 bases align to TRBD1. Per germline, CDR1 SGHRS and CDR2 YFSETQ. This CDR3 spans 16 amino acids. Trimming removed 4 bases from V and 4 bases from J; junction bases left unmatched: 7.

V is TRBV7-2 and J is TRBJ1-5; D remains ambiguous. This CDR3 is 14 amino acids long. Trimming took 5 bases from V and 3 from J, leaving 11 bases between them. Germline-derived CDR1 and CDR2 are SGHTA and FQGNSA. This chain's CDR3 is CASSAGRHNQPQHF. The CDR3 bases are TGTGCCAGCAGCGCGGGGAGACACAATCAGCCCCAGCATTTT.